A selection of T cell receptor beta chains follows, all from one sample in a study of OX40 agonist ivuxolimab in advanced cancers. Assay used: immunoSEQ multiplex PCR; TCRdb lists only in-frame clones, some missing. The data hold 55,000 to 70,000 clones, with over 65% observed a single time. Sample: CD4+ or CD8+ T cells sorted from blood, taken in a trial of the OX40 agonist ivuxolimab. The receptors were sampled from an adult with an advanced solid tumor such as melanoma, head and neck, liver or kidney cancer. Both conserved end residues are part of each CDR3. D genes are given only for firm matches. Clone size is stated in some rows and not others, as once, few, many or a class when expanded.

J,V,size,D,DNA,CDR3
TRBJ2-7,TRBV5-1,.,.,TGCGCCAGCAGCTTTGAAGCCTACGAGCAGTACTTC,CASSFEAYEQYF
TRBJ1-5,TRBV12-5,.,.,TGTGCTAGTGGTCCCCATCGGGGGAATCAGCCCCAGCATTTT,CASGPHRGNQPQHF
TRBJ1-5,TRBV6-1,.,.,TGTGCCAGCATGATACAGGGAAGAGGGAATCAGCCCCAGCATTTT,CASMIQGRGNQPQHF
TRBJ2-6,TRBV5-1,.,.,TGCGCCAGCAGCTTAGAAACGGGCCGCGTCTCTGGGGCCAACGTCCTGACTTTC,CASSLETGRVSGANVLTF
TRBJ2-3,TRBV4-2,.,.,TGTGCCAGCAGCCAAGTAGGGGACGGGATGTTCACAGATACGCAGTATTTT,CASSQVGDGMFTDTQYF
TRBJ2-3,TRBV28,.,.,TGTGCCAGCAGTTTATGGGCGGGCCCCAATACGCAGTATTTT,CASSLWAGPNTQYF
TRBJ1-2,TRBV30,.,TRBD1,TGTGCCTGGTTAGGACAGGTTCGGGAGGGCTACACCTTC,CAWLGQVREGYTF
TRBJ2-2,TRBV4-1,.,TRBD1,TGCGCCAGCAGCCACGGCGGACAGGGGGGGACGAACACCGGGGAGCTGTTTTTT,CASSHGGQGGTNTGELFF
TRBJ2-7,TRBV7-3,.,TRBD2,TGTGCCAGCAGCTTCTTCAGCGGGAGCGGCGAGCAGTACTTC,CASSFFSGSGEQYF
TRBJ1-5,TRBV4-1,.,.,TGCGCCAGCAGCCAAGACTTCAGTGGGAATCAGCCCCAGCATTTT,CASSQDFSGNQPQHF
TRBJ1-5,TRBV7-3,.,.,TGTGCCAGCAGCTTTAATTGGGCAGGGGATCAGCCCCAGCATTTT,CASSFNWAGDQPQHF
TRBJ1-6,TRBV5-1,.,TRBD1,TGCGCCAGCACCCGGGACAGCTCCTATAATTCACCCCTCCACTTT,CASTRDSSYNSPLHF
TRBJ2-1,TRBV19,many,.,TGTGCCAGTAGTATTGGGGAGAACTCCTACAATGAGCAGTTCTTC,CASSIGENSYNEQFF
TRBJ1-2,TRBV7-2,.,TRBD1,TGTGCCAGCAGCGGGGACAGGGAAAGCTACACCTTC,CASSGDRESYTF
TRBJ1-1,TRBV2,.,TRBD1,TGTGCCGGGGATGGGACAGGGCATAAGAACACTGAAGCTTTCTTT,CAGDGTGHKNTEAFF
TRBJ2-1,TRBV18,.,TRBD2,TGTGCCAGCTCACCACCGGGGCTACTAGCGGGAGGGTACAATGAGCAGTTCTTC,CASSPPGLLAGGYNEQFF
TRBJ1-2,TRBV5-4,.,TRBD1,TGTGCCAGCAGCTATAGGACAGGGGGATACAACTATGGCTACACCTTC,CASSYRTGGYNYGYTF
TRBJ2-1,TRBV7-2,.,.,TGTGCCAGCAGCTTAGCGCCCGGAGCCTACAATGAGCAGTTCTTC,CASSLAPGAYNEQFF
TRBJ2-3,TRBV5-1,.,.,TGCGCCAGCAGCTTCACAGGGACGGGCACAGATACGCAGTATTTT,CASSFTGTGTDTQYF
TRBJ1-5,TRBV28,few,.,TGTGCCAGCAGGACCCTCAATCAGCCCCAGCATTTT,CASRTLNQPQHF
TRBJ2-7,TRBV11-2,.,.,TGTGCCAGCAGCTTCCGGGAAGAGGGCTACGAGCAGTACTTC,CASSFREEGYEQYF
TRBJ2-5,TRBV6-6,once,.,TGTGCCAGCAGTTACTCTACAGGCCCAGGGGAGACCCAGTACTTC,CASSYSTGPGETQYF
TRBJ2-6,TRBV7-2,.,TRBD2,TGTGCCAGCAGCTTGGGAGGGGCTGGGGCCAACGTCCTGACTTTC,CASSLGGAGANVLTF
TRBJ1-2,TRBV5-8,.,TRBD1,TGTGCCAGCAGCCGGGACAGGCTAAGTGAGGGCTACACCTTC,CASSRDRLSEGYTF
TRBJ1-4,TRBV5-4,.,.,TGTGCCAGCAGCTTGGAGGCAGGGCGAGAGGAAAAACTGTTTTTT,CASSLEAGREEKLFF
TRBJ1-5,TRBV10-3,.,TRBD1,TGTGCCATCAGTGACTCTCCCGGGACAGGGGTTCAGCCCCAGCATTTT,CAISDSPGTGVQPQHF
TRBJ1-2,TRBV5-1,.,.,TGCGCCAGCAGCTTAGGGGAGGGTGGCTATGGCTACACCTTC,CASSLGEGGYGYTF
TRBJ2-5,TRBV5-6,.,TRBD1,TGTGCCAGCAGCTTGGCCCGACAGGGGGTATACCAAGAGACCCAGTACTTC,CASSLARQGVYQETQYF
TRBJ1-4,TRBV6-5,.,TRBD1,TGTGCCAGCAGTATGACAGGGACGGCTGAAAAACTGTTTTTT,CASSMTGTAEKLFF
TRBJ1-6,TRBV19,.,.,TGTGCCAGTAGTTTCCAAGGCGGTCAATCACCCCTCCACTTT,CASSFQGGQSPLHF
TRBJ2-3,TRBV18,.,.,TGTGCCAGCTCACCCCGGGACGTCCGGGCAGATACGCAGTATTTT,CASSPRDVRADTQYF
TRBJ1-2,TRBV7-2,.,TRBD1,TGTGCCAGCAGCTCAGGGGGGACAGGGCCCAACTATGGCTACACCTTC,CASSSGGTGPNYGYTF
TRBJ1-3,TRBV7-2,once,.,TGTGCCAGCAGCCCTCTAGGGGCTGGAAACACCATATATTTT,CASSPLGAGNTIYF
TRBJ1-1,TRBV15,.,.,TGTGCCACCAGCAGAGCGGGGGTGGGGACTGAAGCTTTCTTT,CATSRAGVGTEAFF
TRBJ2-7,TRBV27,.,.,TGTGCCAGCAGTTTAAGAGGGGTTGCCTACGAGCAGTACTTC,CASSLRGVAYEQYF